This TCR beta chain was identified during a study of blood T cell repertoires in COVID-19. Study-wide context: Material from acute and convalescent COVID-19 was sourced from the United States, Italy and Spain. The analysed material was cDNA or gDNA that came from T cells, B-cell-depleted T cells, or PBMCs.

In the source study's methods: Reference gene primer amplification yielded estimated nucleated cell counts. Here immunoSEQ multiplex PCR was the method, and the copy in TCRdb shows in-frame clones only, minus some. D and trimming were read from the DNA, whereas the V and J calls and clone size are those reported in that table. Of 300,000 or so clones listed, more than 75% are singletons. Between the trimmed V and J ends, which lost 2 bases and 0 bases, there was a span of 10 bases. Germline CDR1 is MDHEN and CDR2 is SYDVKM. CDR3 size: 16 residues. Specimen: peripheral blood. This TCR derives from a woman aged 50 to 65 with acute or convalescent COVID-19. The rearrangement joins TRBV28 to TRBJ2-2; D is ambiguous. The CDR3 loop is CASSLTRVSNTGELFF. The DNA of the CDR3 is TGTGCCAGCAGTTTAACCCGCGTCTCGAACACCGGGGAGCTGTTTTTT. The whole variable domain, filled in from reference TRBV28 and TRBJ2-2, reads DVKVTQSSRYLVKRTGEKVFLECVQDMDHENMFWYRQDPGLGLRLIYFSYDVKMKEKGDIPEGYSVSREKKERFSLILESASTNQTSMYLCASSLTRVSNTGELFFGEGSRLTVL.